Listed below are T cell receptor beta chains from one sample, sequenced in a study of T cell responses to AZD1222 COVID-19 vaccine. Profiling relied on immunoSEQ multiplex PCR, and the TCRdb table lists in-frame clones only, not all of them. The sample has 100,000 or so clones, about 88% seen once. Sequenced here: peripheral blood, sampled on day 0 of AZD1222 vaccination. These TCRs come from an adult in good health. CDR3s include the opening cysteine and the closing phenylalanine or tryptophan. Each record gives: D gene, CDR3 length, clone size, V gene, J gene, CDR3 DNA, CDR3 protein. The D gene is left open where the match is weak. Size tells how often a clone was seen (once, few, many) or the class of an expanded clone, and some rows leave it out.

TRBD2	17	.	TRBV23-1	TRBJ2-4	TGCGCCAGCAGCCCAAGTCCCGGGGGGATAGCCAAAAACATTCAGTACTTC	CASSPSPGGIAKNIQYF
.	14	.	TRBV2	TRBJ2-7	TGTGCCAGCAGTGAGCAGGGGACTCTAAACGAGCAGTACTTC	CASSEQGTLNEQYF
.	14	.	TRBV14	TRBJ2-2	TGTGCCAGCAGCCAAGTTGGGCCACGCGGGGAGCTGTTTTTT	CASSQVGPRGELFF
.	15	.	TRBV4-2	TRBJ2-7	TGTGCCAGCAGCCAAGATTGGAGAGGGGAATACGAGCAGTACTTC	CASSQDWRGEYEQYF
.	15	once	TRBV7-9	TRBJ1-1	TGTGCCAGCAGCTTAGTGTCAGGGAAAGGGACTGAAGCTTTCTTT	CASSLVSGKGTEAFF
.	11	.	TRBV25-1	TRBJ2-4	TGTGCCAGCAGTCACACCGGCATTCAGTACTTC	CASSHTGIQYF
.	13	.	TRBV30	TRBJ1-1	TGTGCCTGGAGTGCGGGACAGAACACTGAAGCTTTCTTT	CAWSAGQNTEAFF
.	15	.	TRBV6-4	TRBJ2-1	TGTGCCAGCAGCCCGGGATCGAGCTCCTACAATGAGCAGTTCTTC	CASSPGSSSYNEQFF
.	11	few	TRBV10-3	TRBJ2-7	TGTGCCATCAGTCGAGGGGTCGAGCAGTACTTC	CAISRGVEQYF
.	12	once	TRBV30	TRBJ1-6	TGTGCCTGGACCTTTCAGCGTTCACCCCTCCACTTT	CAWTFQRSPLHF
TRBD1	15	.	TRBV14	TRBJ2-3	TGTGCCAGCAGCCAAGCGCAACACAGGGGTGATACGCAGTATTTT	CASSQAQHRGDTQYF
.	13	once	TRBV7-8	TRBJ2-5	TGTGCCAGCAGCCGTCAGGAGCAAGAGACCCAGTACTTC	CASSRQEQETQYF
TRBD2	16	once	TRBV3-1/TRBV3-2	TRBJ2-5	TGTGCCAGCAGCCCCCACGGGTCTAGCGGGCAAGAGACCCAGTACTTC	CASSPHGSSGQETQYF
TRBD2	16	.	TRBV5-1	TRBJ2-1	TGCGCCAGCAGCTTCCTTAGCGGGAGGGCCGCGAATGAGCAGTTCTTC	CASSFLSGRAANEQFF
.	14	.	TRBV28	TRBJ1-2	TGTGCCAGCAGTCCCCGAACAGGAAACTATGGCTACACCTTC	CASSPRTGNYGYTF
.	13	.	TRBV28	TRBJ1-1	TGTGCCAGCAGTTTCCCCGGGCGAGTTGAAGCTTTCTTT	CASSFPGRVEAFF
.	12	.	TRBV10-2	TRBJ2-3	TGCGCCAGCAGTGAGACGTTAGATACGCAGTATTTT	CASSETLDTQYF
.	15	.	TRBV21-1	TRBJ1-5	TGTGCCAGCAGCAAACGGGGTTCGAGCAATCAGCCCCAGCATTTT	CASSKRGSSNQPQHF
TRBD1	17	.	TRBV4-2	TRBJ2-7	TGTGCCAGCAGCCAAGCGTCATCAGGGGGCGCCTCCTACGAGCAGTACTTC	CASSQASSGGASYEQYF
TRBD2	14	.	TRBV9	TRBJ2-7	TGTGCCAGCAGCGCTAGCGGAACTACCTACGAGCAGTACTTC	CASSASGTTYEQYF
TRBD2	15	.	TRBV7-3	TRBJ2-1	TGTGCCAGCAGCGCCACTAGCGGGACCTACAATGAGCAGTTCTTC	CASSATSGTYNEQFF
TRBD1	12	.	TRBV30	TRBJ1-2	TGTGCCTGGGGGGGACAGGGGATAATTCACACCTTC	CAWGGQGIIHTF
.	13	.	TRBV11-1	TRBJ2-2	TGTGCCAGCAGCTTAAGAGGTACCGGGGAGCTGTTTTTT	CASSLRGTGELFF
.	15	.	TRBV28	TRBJ1-1	TGTGCCAGCAGTTTTTCCCCAGGAGCCTACACTGAAGCTTTCTTT	CASSFSPGAYTEAFF
.	15	.	TRBV9	TRBJ1-5	TGTGCCAGCAGCGCCGGACAGAACGAGGATCAGCCCCAGCATTTT	CASSAGQNEDQPQHF
TRBD2	15	.	TRBV29-1	TRBJ2-3	TGCAGCGTTGAAAAACTAGCGGGAGAAACAGATACGCAGTATTTT	CSVEKLAGETDTQYF